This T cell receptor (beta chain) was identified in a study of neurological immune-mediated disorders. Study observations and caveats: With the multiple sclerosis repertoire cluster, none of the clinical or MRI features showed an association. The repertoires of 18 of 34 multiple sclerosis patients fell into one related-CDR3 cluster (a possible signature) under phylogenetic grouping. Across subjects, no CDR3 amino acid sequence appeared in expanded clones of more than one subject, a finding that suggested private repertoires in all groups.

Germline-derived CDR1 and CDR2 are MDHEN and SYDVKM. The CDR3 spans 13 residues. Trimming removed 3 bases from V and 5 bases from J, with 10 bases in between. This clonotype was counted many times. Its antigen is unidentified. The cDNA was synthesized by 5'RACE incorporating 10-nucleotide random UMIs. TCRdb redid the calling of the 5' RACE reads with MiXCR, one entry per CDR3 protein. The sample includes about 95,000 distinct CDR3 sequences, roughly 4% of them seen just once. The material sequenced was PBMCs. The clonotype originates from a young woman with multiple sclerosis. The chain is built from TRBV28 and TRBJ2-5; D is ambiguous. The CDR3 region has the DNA TGTGCCAGCAGTTTCAAGGCAGCGGAGACCCAGTACTTC. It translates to CASSFKAAETQYF.